The TCR beta chain described here comes from a study of coeliac disease. CDR3 length: 16 residues. With 2 bases clipped from V and 6 bases from J, the junction kept 7 bases outside the gene matches. The germline V gene encodes CDR1 SGDLS and CDR2 YYNGEE. Sequencing used immunoSEQ multiplex PCR; TCRdb keeps in-frame clones, though not all of them. The sample lists approximately 7,000 clones; about 71% were seen once. This chain links TRBV9 with TRBJ2-2, with 10 bases matching TRBD1. This sequence originates from a man aged 50 to 59 with active celiac disease. The sequenced sample was lamina propria lymphocytes from the gut. The CDR3 loop reads CASSVGTGAGAGELFF. The CDR3 coding sequence is TGTGCCAGCAGCGTGGGGACAGGGGCAGGGGCCGGGGAGCTGTTTTTT.